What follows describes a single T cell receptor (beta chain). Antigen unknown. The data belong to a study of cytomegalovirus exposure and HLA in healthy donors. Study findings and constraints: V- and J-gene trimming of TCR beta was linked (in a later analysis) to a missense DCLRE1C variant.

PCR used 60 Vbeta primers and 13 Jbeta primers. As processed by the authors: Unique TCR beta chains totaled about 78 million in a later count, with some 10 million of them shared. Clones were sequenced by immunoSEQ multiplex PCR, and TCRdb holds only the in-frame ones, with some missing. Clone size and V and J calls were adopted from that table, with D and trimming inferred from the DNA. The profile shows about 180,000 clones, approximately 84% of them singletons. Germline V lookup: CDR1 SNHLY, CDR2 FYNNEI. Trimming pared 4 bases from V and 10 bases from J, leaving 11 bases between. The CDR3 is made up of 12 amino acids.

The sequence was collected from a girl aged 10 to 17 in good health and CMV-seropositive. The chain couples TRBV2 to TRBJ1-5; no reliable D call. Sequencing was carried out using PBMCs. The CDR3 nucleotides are TGTGCCAGCAGTGTGGTTCAGTCACCCCAGCATTTT. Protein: CASSVVQSPQHF.